This T cell receptor (beta chain) is drawn from a study of OX40 agonist ivuxolimab in advanced cancers. Across the study: The dose of intravenous ivuxolimab that patients received every 2 weeks ranged from 0.01 to 10 mg/kg. Partial responses occurred in Three dose-escalation patients, one with hepatocellular carcinoma and two with cutaneous melanoma.

The V end lost 1 base, the J end lost 6 bases, and 11 bases lay between the germline ends. Germline CDR1 MDHEN, CDR2 SYDVKM. This CDR3 comprises 14 residues. Remarks on this clone: What it binds is unknown.

The method was immunoSEQ multiplex PCR; TCRdb's version includes in-frame clones alone and lacks a portion of them. The table lists approximately 60,000 clones, 84% of them singletons. Whole-study results and caveats: The study observed clonal expansion of CD4+ and CD8+ blood T cells by week 6 at 0.1 to 3.0 mg/kg. More expanded clones were seen, on average, in CD8+ T cells than in CD4+.

The sequence came from an adult with an advanced solid tumor such as melanoma, head and neck, liver or kidney cancer. This sample comprised CD4+ or CD8+ T cells sorted from blood, obtained in a trial of the OX40 agonist ivuxolimab. V and J are TRBV28 and TRBJ2-3, with D tentatively TRBD2 (6 bases). CDR3 DNA sequence: TGTGCCAGCAGTTTATCGCGGGGTAGGGATACGCAGTATTTT. Protein: CASSLSRGRDTQYF.